This TCR beta chain is drawn from a study of blood T cell repertoires in COVID-19. Looking at the study overall: Samples taken during acute and convalescent COVID-19 were collected in the United States, Italy and Spain. In each case, the material was cDNA or gDNA derived from T cells, B-cell-depleted T cells, or PBMCs.

As originally analysed: Reference gene primer amplification gave estimated nucleated cell counts. Clones were read by immunoSEQ multiplex PCR, and TCRdb kept only the in-frame ones, dropping some. D and trimming come from the DNA, and the V and J calls and clone size come from that table. The data show some 78,000 clones, approximately 90% seen once. Germline CDR1 KGHSH, CDR2 LQKENI. The CDR3 is 13 amino acids. The V end was cut by 4 bases, the J end by 3 bases, with 10 bases between. The source material was peripheral blood. V gene TRBV18 combines with J gene TRBJ2-7, with D unresolved. This sequence was found in a woman of 80 years or more with active or convalescent COVID-19. CDR3 residues: CASSLTSSYEQYF. CDR3 in DNA: TGTGCCAGCTCACTCACGAGTAGCTACGAGCAGTACTTC.